This T cell receptor (beta chain) was captured in a study of blood T cell repertoires in COVID-19. Across about two dozen US areas, participants ranged in age from about 18 to 100 years. Participants' own reports of clinical history determined their cohort assignment. Two consecutive negative NP/OP PCR tests, clearance, or resolved symptoms defined Cohort 3 recovery. In germline, CDR1 is SEHNR, CDR2 FQNEAQ (reference sequence). The CDR3 consists of 16 residues. V lost 5 bases, J lost 0 bases, and 6 bases stayed unmatched. Some clones are missing from TCRdb's copy, which holds only in-frame ones; the method was immunoSEQ multiplex PCR. The data hold about 240,000 clones, with around 89% observed a single time.

Sequencing input: PBMCs or T cells enriched from blood (not recorded which). This chain connects TRBV7-9 to TRBJ1-5; TRBD1 matches 8 bases. The sequence derives from a middle-aged man who had recovered from COVID-19. CDR3 nucleotide sequence: TGTGCCAGCAGCACCTGGACAGGGAATAGCAATCAGCCCCAGCATTTT. This codes for CASSTWTGNSNQPQHF.